A single sample is the source of the 30 T cell receptor beta chains below, sequenced in a study of blood T cell repertoires in COVID-19. Clones were read by immunoSEQ multiplex PCR, and TCRdb kept only the in-frame ones, dropping some. This sample yields fewer than 200,000 clones, of which approximately 84% are seen a single time; less than 3.5% belongs to the top ten. Sequencing was performed on peripheral blood. Receptors originate from a woman older than 75 with COVID-19, enrolled during active disease.

This chain joins TRBV3-1 (or the pseudogene TRBV3-2) and TRBJ2-3; 9 bases match TRBD2. The CDR3 has 15 amino acids. J gave up 4 bases and V 3 bases, and 5 bases lay outside the gene matches. Germline V CDR1 and CDR2: LGHDT, YNNKEL (reference sequence). The CDR3 protein is CASSQREGGADTQYF. The CDR3 DNA reads as TGTGCCAGCAGCCAGCGGGAGGGGGGGGCAGATACGCAGTATTTT.

This clone was detected once. V gene TRBV18 combines with J gene TRBJ2-2, with D perhaps matching TRBD1 (6 bases). The CDR3 runs 16 residues. V lost 3 bases and J lost 1, with 12 bases in between. Germline V lookup: CDR1 KGHSH, CDR2 LQKENI. Here the CDR3 reads CASSPRPDRNTGELFF. Written as DNA, the CDR3 is TGTGCCAGCTCACCCAGACCGGACAGGAACACCGGGGAGCTGTTTTTT. Full variable domain (missing parts from reference TRBV18 and TRBJ2-2): NAGVMQNPRHLVRRRGQEARLRCSPMKGHSHVYWYRQLPEEGLKFMVYLQKENIIDESGMPKERFSAEFPKEGPSILRIQQVVRGDSAAYFCASSPRPDRNTGELFFGEGSRLTVL.

The chain couples TRBV19 to TRBJ2-1; 9 nucleotides align to TRBD2. The germline V gene encodes CDR1 LNHDA and CDR2 SQIVND (reference sequence). The trim removed 5 bases at V and 3 bases at J, leaving 8 bases unmatched. The CDR3 spans 16 residues. As DNA, the CDR3 is TGTGCCAGTAGTCGAGGGGCTAGCGGGAACTACAATGAGCAGTTCTTC. It codes for CASSRGASGNYNEQFF.

The genes are TRBV28 and TRBJ1-5; 7 bases are a match to TRBD1. The germline V gene has CDR1 MDHEN and CDR2 SYDVKM. This CDR3 region has 16 residues. The junction had 7 bases not matched to a gene; V was cut back by 4 bases and J by 1 base. CDR3 bases: TGTGCCAGCAGTTCATCGGCACAGGGGAGCAATCAGCCCCAGCATTTT. Translating it yields CASSSSAQGSNQPQHF.

The CDR3: CASSPYRDTLETQYF. CDR3 nucleotide sequence: TGTGCCAGCTCACCATACCGGGACACCCTAGAGACCCAGTACTTC. The V and J genes are TRBV18 and TRBJ2-5, with TRBD1 as a possible D gene (6 bases). The CDR3 runs to 15 residues. Trimming shortened V by 2 bases and J by 4 bases, and 14 bases separated the two germline ends. Germline V gene sequence: CDR1 KGHSH, CDR2 LQKENI.

The rearrangement links TRBV14 to TRBJ2-1; D possibly corresponds to TRBD2 (6 bases). With 5 bases removed from V and 4 bases from J, the gap between germline ends came to 15 bases. Germline CDR1 is SGHDN and CDR2 is FVKESK. This CDR3 region has 15 residues. In DNA, the CDR3 is TGTGCCAGCAGCGAGCCCGGGACTCCATACAATGAGCAGTTCTTC. Its translation: CASSEPGTPYNEQFF.

V gene TRBV5-1 combines with J gene TRBJ2-5, with 10 bases identical to TRBD1. The CDR3 runs to 15 residues. The junction had 8 bases not matched to a gene; V was cut back by 4 bases and J by 5 bases. Germline assignment: CDR1 SGHRS and CDR2 YFSETQ. CDR3 DNA: TGCGCCAGCAGCCAGGCCGGGACAGGGGTGGAGACCCAGTACTTC. It yields the protein CASSQAGTGVETQYF. Looking up the rest from reference TRBV5-1 and TRBJ2-5 gives the full variable domain: KAGVTQTPRYLIKTRGQQVTLSCSPISGHRSVSWYQQTPGQGLQFLFEYFSETQRNKGNFPGRFSGRQFSNSRSEMNVSTLELGDSALYLCASSQAGTGVETQYFGPGTRLLVL.

This clone has a handful of counts. The chain recombines TRBV5-4 with TRBJ2-7; TRBD2 matches at 10 bases. Looked up from germline, CDR1 is SGHNT and CDR2 is YYREEE (reference sequence). V was clipped by 2 bases and J by 7 bases; unmatched bases: 6. This CDR3 is 14 amino acids long. CDR3 amino acids: CASSFRLAGEEQYF. The CDR3 coding sequence is TGTGCCAGCAGCTTTCGGCTAGCGGGGGAGGAGCAGTACTTC.

The chain combines TRBV5-1 with TRBJ1-2; D remains unclear. This CDR3 is 13 amino acids long. Looked up from germline, CDR1 is SGHRS and CDR2 is YFSETQ. Trimming removed 4 bases from V and 7 bases from J, with 14 bases in between. The CDR3 nucleotides read TGCGCCAGCAGCCCGACTATCGGACTTGGCTACACCTTC. Its translation: CASSPTIGLGYTF.

V is TRBV2 and J is TRBJ2-7, with a possible D match to TRBD2 (7 bases). Per germline, CDR1 SNHLY and CDR2 FYNNEI. This CDR3 has 15 amino acids. With 1 base removed from V and 0 bases from J, the gap between germline ends came to 10 bases. CDR3 in amino acids: CASSEVGGASYEQYF. Here the CDR3 DNA reads TGTGCCAGCAGTGAAGTAGGGGGGGCCTCCTACGAGCAGTACTTC.

V is TRBV11-3 and J is TRBJ1-1; 7 positions agree with TRBD1. Germline assignment: CDR1 SGHNT and CDR2 YENEEA. The V gene end was trimmed by 4 bases and the J gene end by 1 base; junction bases not matched to a gene: 3. The CDR3 length is 14 residues. DNA for the CDR3: TGTGCCAGCAGCTCGGGACAGCCGAACACTGAAGCTTTCTTT. Amino acids: CASSSGQPNTEAFF.

The chain has TRBV7-8 and TRBJ1-5, with D unclear. The ends were cut back, 1 base at V and 0 bases at J, with 10 bases in the middle. Germline CDR1 SGHVS, CDR2 FQNEAQ. This CDR3 contains 16 residues. The CDR3 spells CASSLGAGHSNQPQHF. CDR3 coding DNA: TGTGCCAGCAGCTTAGGCGCAGGTCATAGCAATCAGCCCCAGCATTTT.

V is TRBV7-2 and J is TRBJ1-1; no firm D call. The CDR3 totals 14 residues. Germline values: CDR1 SGHTA, CDR2 FQGNSA. Trimming removed 2 bases from V and 4 bases from J, with 11 bases in between. CDR3: CASSLKQFGTEAFF. CDR3 nucleotides: TGTGCCAGCAGCTTAAAACAGTTCGGCACTGAAGCTTTCTTT.

The chain has TRBV7-2 and TRBJ2-7; 9 bases map to TRBD1. This CDR3 comprises 14 residues. V was clipped by 6 bases and J by 4 bases; unmatched bases: 7. The germline CDR1 and CDR2 sequences are SGHTA and FQGNSA. The CDR3 DNA reads as TGTGCCAGCAGACCCGGGACAGGGCTGTACGAGCAGTACTTC. Its protein product is CASRPGTGLYEQYF. Supplemented by reference TRBV7-2 and TRBJ2-7, the full variable domain reads GAGVSQSPSNKVTEKGKDVELRCDPISGHTALYWYRQSLGQGLEFLIYFQGNSAPDKSGLPSDRFSAERTGGSVSTLTIQRTQQEDSAVYLCASRPGTGLYEQYFGPGTRLTVT.

The J gene is TRBJ2-4, the V gene TRBV7-2; D perhaps matches TRBD2 (6 bases). Trimming removed 5 bases from V and 8 bases from J, with 13 bases in between. CDR1 and CDR2 (germline): SGHTA, FQGNSA. This CDR3 region has 13 residues. CDR3 nucleotides: TGTGCCAGCAGCGGGGCGGGGTTTGACATTCAGTACTTC. Its protein is CASSGAGFDIQYF.

DNA for the CDR3: TGTGCCAGCAGCCGTACTAGCGGGGGTTATCAAAACATTCAGTACTTC. It specifies CASSRTSGGYQNIQYF. The V and J genes are TRBV7-2 and TRBJ2-4, with 11 nucleotides matching TRBD2. V was pared by 5 bases and J by 5 bases, with 8 bases of the junction left unmatched. Per germline, CDR1 SGHTA and CDR2 FQGNSA. The CDR3 totals 16 residues.

The gene calls are TRBV9 and TRBJ1-3, with 8 positions matching TRBD1. J gave up 1 base and V 2 bases, and 5 bases lay outside the gene matches. The germline V gene has CDR1 SGDLS and CDR2 YYNGEE. The CDR3 contains 16 residues. The CDR3 DNA reads TGTGCCAGCAGCGTCGGGACAGGAGGTTCTGGAAACACCATATATTTT. This codes for CASSVGTGGSGNTIYF.

The gene calls are TRBV5-5 and TRBJ1-6, with 9 bases that match TRBD1. The CDR3 runs 16 residues. Per germline, CDR1 SGHKS and CDR2 YYEKEE (reference sequence). V gave up 2 bases and J gave up 9 bases; unmatched junction bases: 9. DNA of the CDR3: TGTGCCAGCAGCTTACAGGGGGCGCTGGGGGCTTCACCCCTCCACTTT. It translates to CASSLQGALGASPLHF.

This clone turned up a few times. The rearrangement joins TRBV10-3 to TRBJ1-3; D remains ambiguous. The germline V and J ends were trimmed by 5 bases and 1 base, with 12 bases remaining between them. Germline V gene sequence: CDR1 ENHRY, CDR2 SYGVKD. The CDR3 spans 15 residues. As DNA, the CDR3 is TGTGCCATCAGTCCCGGTAAATCTTCTGGAAACACCATATATTTT. It is translated as CAISPGKSSGNTIYF.

The sample holds a few counts of this clone. The chain carries TRBV18 and TRBJ1-2; 9 bases map to TRBD1. Germline V gene sequence: CDR1 KGHSH, CDR2 LQKENI. The CDR3 consists of 18 residues. J lost 8 bases, V lost 1 base, and 17 bases had no gene match. Written as DNA, the CDR3 is TGTGCCAGCTCACCACTGTCCCCGACTGGGGACAGGGTGCGGGGCTACACCTTC. This sequence encodes CASSPLSPTGDRVRGYTF.

This chain joins TRBV19 and TRBJ1-5, with a weak D call TRBD1 (6 bases). V was pared by 7 bases and J by 4 bases, with 11 bases between. Germline assignment: CDR1 LNHDA and CDR2 SQIVND (reference sequence). The CDR3 covers 13 residues. The CDR3 region is CASTLDRNQPQHF. CDR3 bases: TGTGCCAGTACTCTGGACAGAAATCAGCCCCAGCATTTT.

The chain has TRBV20-1 and TRBJ2-7; TRBD1 matches at 9 bases. The junction had 11 bases not matched to a gene; V was cut back by 3 bases and J by 2 bases. The CDR3 contains 16 residues. Germline V gives CDR1 DFQATT, CDR2 SNEGSKA (reference sequence). CDR3 in DNA: TGCAGTGCTAGTCCGGGACAGGGCCTTTATACCTACGAGCAGTACTTC. Protein product: CSASPGQGLYTYEQYF.

This rearrangement joins TRBV2 to TRBJ1-3; 8 bases line up with TRBD1. Germline V gene lookup returns CDR1 SNHLY and CDR2 FYNNEI. This CDR3 contains 16 residues. J gave up 0 bases and V 6 bases, and 7 bases lay outside the gene matches. CDR3 DNA sequence: TGTGCCAGCAGCCGGACAGGGCCCTACTCTGGAAACACCATATATTTT. As protein: CASSRTGPYSGNTIYF. Combining the CDR3 with reference TRBV2 and TRBJ1-3 gives the whole variable domain EPEVTQTPSHQVTQMGQEVILRCVPISNHLYFYWYRQILGQKVEFLVSFYNNEISEKSEIFDDQFSVERPDGSNFTLKIRSTKLEDSAMYFCASSRTGPYSGNTIYFGEGSWLTVV.

The chain couples TRBV7-8 to TRBJ1-1, with unresolved D. The ends were cut back, 6 bases at V and 0 bases at J, with 11 bases in the middle. The CDR3 is 14 residues long. Germline V gene data show CDR1 as SGHVS and CDR2 as FQNEAQ. For the CDR3, the DNA is TGTGCCAGCAGACCGGTTCTCATGAACACTGAAGCTTTCTTT. This codes for CASRPVLMNTEAFF.

The chain uses TRBV28 and TRBJ2-1; tentative D call: TRBD1 (7 bases). CDR3 length equals 11 residues. The germline V and J ends were trimmed by 7 bases and 15 bases, with 16 bases remaining between them. Germline V CDR1 and CDR2: MDHEN, SYDVKM. In DNA, the CDR3 is TGTGCCAGCACCCGGGGCCAGGGGGGGTTCTTC. Its translation: CASTRGQGGFF.

The rearrangement uses TRBV11-2 and TRBJ2-3; 9 nucleotides match TRBD2. CDR3 length: 16 residues. CDR1 and CDR2 from the germline V gene are SGHAT and FQNNGV. The trim removed 0 bases at V and 10 bases at J, leaving 11 bases unmatched. The CDR3, as DNA: TGTGCCAGCAGCTTAGATCGGCCGGGACTAGCATCCGCGCAGTATTTT. It yields the protein CASSLDRPGLASAQYF.

The count of this clone is one. V gene TRBV19 combines with J gene TRBJ2-7, with D possibly TRBD1 on 6 matching bases. V dropped 4 bases and J dropped 4 bases, with 11 bases sitting between them. Germline CDR1 is LNHDA and CDR2 is SQIVND (reference sequence). The CDR3 runs 13 residues. CDR3 protein: CASSKGHLYEQYF. In DNA, the CDR3 is TGTGCCAGTAGTAAGGGACACCTATACGAGCAGTACTTC.

The gene calls are TRBV6-2 or TRBV6-3 and TRBJ2-7; 8 nucleotides match TRBD1. Germline assignment: CDR1 MNHEY and CDR2 SVGEGT. The V gene end was trimmed by 0 bases and the J gene end by 3 bases; junction bases not matched to a gene: 7. The CDR3 length is 16 residues. For the CDR3, the DNA is TGTGCCAGCAGTTACTCACGCAGGGGGCTCGGCTACGAGCAGTACTTC. Amino acid sequence: CASSYSRRGLGYEQYF.

The table lists this clone with a few counts. The rearrangement joins TRBV4-1 to TRBJ1-3; 9 bases are a match to TRBD1. Per the germline V gene, CDR1 is MGHRA and CDR2 is YSYEKL. V lost 5 bases, J lost 4 bases, and 3 bases stayed unmatched. The CDR3 is 14 amino acids. CDR3 loop: CASSGQGQGNTIYF. CDR3 DNA sequence: TGCGCCAGCAGCGGACAGGGGCAAGGAAACACCATATATTTT.

The V gene is TRBV19, the J gene TRBJ1-2; possible D gene TRBD1, 6 bases. The CDR3 spans 15 residues. Germline CDR1 and CDR2: LNHDA and SQIVND (reference sequence). V was pared by 6 bases and J by 0 bases, with 14 bases between. Written as DNA, the CDR3 is TGTGCCAGTAGCCCGCAGGGGACTACTAACTATGGCTACACCTTC. This encodes CASSPQGTTNYGYTF.